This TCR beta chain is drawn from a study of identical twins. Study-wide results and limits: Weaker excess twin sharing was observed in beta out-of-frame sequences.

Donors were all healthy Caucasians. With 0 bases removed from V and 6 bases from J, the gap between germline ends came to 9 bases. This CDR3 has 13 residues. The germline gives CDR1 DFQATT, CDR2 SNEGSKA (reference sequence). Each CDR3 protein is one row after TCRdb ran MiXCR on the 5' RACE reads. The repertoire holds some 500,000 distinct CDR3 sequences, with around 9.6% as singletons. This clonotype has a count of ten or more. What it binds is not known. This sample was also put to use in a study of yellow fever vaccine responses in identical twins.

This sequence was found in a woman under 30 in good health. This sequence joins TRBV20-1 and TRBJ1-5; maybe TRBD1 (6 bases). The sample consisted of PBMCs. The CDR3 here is CSARDRGGQPQHF. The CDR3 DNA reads TGCAGTGCTAGAGACAGGGGAGGTCAGCCCCAGCATTTT.